The T cell receptor beta chain described here comes from a study of shared clonotypes between healthy human individuals. Across the whole study: Three plates were used per donor for CD4 naive, three for CD4 memory, two for CD8 naive and one for CD8 memory. Study-wide points: Richness estimates generally favored naive over memory subsets.

About this clone: Its target is unknown. This specimen includes other DNA sequences encoding the same CDR3.

The protocol was immunoSEQ multiplex PCR, while the TCRdb copy is restricted to in-frame clones and leaves out a portion. The table shows approximately 2.5 million clones, with around nine tenths occurring only once. The CDR3 runs 13 residues. V dropped 2 bases and J dropped 0 bases, with 5 bases sitting between them. Germline V CDR1 and CDR2: SGHAT, FQNNGV. Sequencing was done on a sample of naive CD4+ T cells sorted from blood. Documented subset: CD45RA+ positively selected. This TCR came from a man aged 18 to 30 in good health. The V gene is TRBV11-2, the J gene TRBJ2-7; D is ambiguous. The CDR3 reads CASSLTTSYEQYF. The DNA for the CDR3 is TGTGCCAGCAGCTTAACTACCTCCTACGAGCAGTACTTC.